The 6 T cell receptor beta chains below come from one sample, sequenced in a study of response to subunit inactivated influenza vaccine. TCRdb called the RT-PCR reads again in MiXCR, with one record for every CDR3 protein. This table holds hundreds of thousands of distinct CDR3 sequences, 12% found once. The sequencing here drew on PBMCs from blood, taken on the day of vaccination. The receptor set was obtained from a man in his forties or fifties who received an inactivated influenza vaccine.

The gene calls are TRBV6-1 and TRBJ2-1, with a possible D match to TRBD1 (5 bases). V dropped 3 bases and J dropped 0 bases, with 9 bases sitting between them. This CDR3 is built from 15 residues. Germline V CDR1 and CDR2: MNHNS, SASEGT. CDR3 in DNA: TGTGCCAGCAGTGATCGACAGCGCTCCTACAATGAGCAGTTCTTC. Its protein product is CASSDRQRSYNEQFF.

The chain joins TRBV28 to TRBJ2-5, with 7 positions matching TRBD2. The germline V gene encodes CDR1 MDHEN and CDR2 SYDVKM. The CDR3 contains 16 residues. J gave up 0 bases and V 3 bases, and 7 bases lay outside the gene matches. The CDR3 is CASSFRGRGDQETQYF. CDR3 DNA sequence: TGTGCCAGCAGTTTTCGGGGGAGGGGAGACCAAGAGACCCAGTACTTC.

This clonotype was seen only a few times. The chain recombines TRBV7-9 with TRBJ1-2, with D possibly being TRBD1 (5 bases). CDR1 is SEHNR and CDR2 is FQNEAQ in the germline V gene (reference sequence). The CDR3 totals 16 residues. Trimming pared 5 bases from V and 1 base from J, leaving 17 bases between. The CDR3 is CASSHGGPPFNYGYTF. The CDR3 nucleotides read TGTGCCAGCAGCCACGGGGGACCGCCGTTTAACTATGGCTACACCTTC. Full variable domain (missing parts from reference TRBV7-9 and TRBJ1-2): DTGVSQNPRHKITKRGQNVTFRCDPISEHNRLYWYRQTLGQGPEFLTYFQNEAQLEKSRLLSDRFSAERPKGSFSTLEIQRTEQGDSAMYLCASSHGGPPFNYGYTFGSGTRLTVV.

A few counts support this clonotype. CDR3 amino acids: CASSQDPQSNQPQHF. CDR3 DNA: TGCGCCAGCAGCCAAGACCCCCAGAGCAATCAGCCCCAGCATTTT. The V and J genes are TRBV4-3 and TRBJ1-5; D is undetermined. Germline V gives CDR1 LGHNA, CDR2 YSLEER. Trimming pared 0 bases from V and 1 base from J, leaving 7 bases between. This CDR3 is built from 15 residues.

This clonotype was found many times. V gene TRBV7-2 combines with J gene TRBJ2-1; D is unresolved. This CDR3 has 13 residues. The V gene lost 1 base and the J gene lost 4 bases, with 5 bases spanning the gap. CDR1 is SGHTA and CDR2 is FQGNSA in the germline V gene. The CDR3 DNA reads TGTGCCAGCAGCTTAGTACTATACAATGAGCAGTTCTTC. Residues: CASSLVLYNEQFF. Filled out from reference TRBV7-2 and TRBJ2-1, the complete variable domain reads GAGVSQSPSNKVTEKGKDVELRCDPISGHTALYWYRQSLGQGLEFLIYFQGNSAPDKSGLPSDRFSAERTGGSVSTLTIQRTQQEDSAVYLCASSLVLYNEQFFGPGTRLTVL.

The chain employs TRBV18 and TRBJ1-1, with TRBD1 identical over 8 bases. The CDR3 length is 13 residues. In germline, CDR1 is KGHSH, CDR2 LQKENI. The ends lost 4 bases at V and 6 bases at J; junction bases unmatched: 4. The CDR3 sequence: CASSQGQGAEAFF. The CDR3 DNA is TGTGCCAGCTCACAAGGACAGGGCGCTGAAGCTTTCTTT.